This T cell receptor beta chain originates from a study of cytomegalovirus exposure and HLA in healthy donors. The CDR3 has 16 residues. CDR1 SGHTA and CDR2 FQGTGA come from the germline V gene. V dropped 6 bases and J dropped 2; count of bases not matched to a gene: 11. It was with 60 Vbeta and 13 Jbeta primers that the PCR ran. Method: immunoSEQ multiplex PCR; TCRdb's copy keeps in-frame clones and lacks some. The sample includes about 170,000 clones, 60% to 80% of them seen just once. The sequencing sample was made of PBMCs. The chain recombines TRBV7-3 with TRBJ2-5, with TRBD2 matching over 8 bases. The TCR originated in a female donor in good health and CMV-seronegative. The DNA for the CDR3 is TGTGCCAGCAGTCTTGGGGGTAGCGGGACACAAGAGACCCAGTACTTC. Amino acids: CASSLGGSGTQETQYF.